These 6 T cell receptor beta chains were sequenced from one sample in a study of blood T cell repertoires in COVID-19. Using immunoSEQ multiplex PCR, the repertoire was profiled, and TCRdb retains in-frame clones only, with some absent. This table holds more than 150,000 clones, 80% to 90% found once. Sequencing was carried out using peripheral blood. The source of these receptors is a man aged 70 or older with active or convalescent COVID-19.

The CDR3 DNA reads as TGTGCCAGCAGCTCGAGTCAGGGCACCAATCAGCCCCAGCATTTT. Its protein is CASSSSQGTNQPQHF. The chain has TRBV9 and TRBJ1-5; TRBD1 might be the D (5 bases). The V end lost 4 bases, the J end lost 3 bases, and 14 bases lay between the germline ends. The CDR3 is 15 amino acids. Germline loops: CDR1 SGDLS, CDR2 YYNGEE.

The V gene is TRBV14, the J gene TRBJ1-2; D perhaps matches TRBD1 (5 bases). This CDR3 contains 16 residues. Trimming took off 0 bases at V and 7 bases at J, with 18 bases between the two ends. Looked up from germline, CDR1 is SGHDN and CDR2 is FVKESK. As DNA, the CDR3 is TGTGCCAGCAGCCAAGACAATCGAGACGGGGGTGGTGGCTACACCTTC. Translating it yields CASSQDNRDGGGGYTF.

The chain links TRBV19 to TRBJ1-1; D call uncertain. The V end was cut by 3 bases, the J end by 1 base, with 6 bases between. Germline CDR1 LNHDA, CDR2 SQIVND (reference sequence). The CDR3 has 13 amino acids. DNA for the CDR3: TGTGCCAGTAGTATGTACAGGAACACTGAAGCTTTCTTT. Encoded protein: CASSMYRNTEAFF.

This clone has more than one count but fewer than ten. The rearrangement uses TRBV6-5 and TRBJ2-1, with 7 bases fitting TRBD1. Germline-derived CDR1 and CDR2 are MNHEY and SVGAGI. This CDR3 is 13 amino acids long. The junction had 2 bases not matched to a gene; V was cut back by 6 bases and J by 3 bases. DNA for the CDR3: TGTGCCAGCAGGGACAGGTTCTACAATGAGCAGTTCTTC. The encoded protein is CASRDRFYNEQFF.

In DNA form, the CDR3 reads TGTGCCAGCAGTTTATGGTCAGGGCCTGACTATGGCTACACCTTC. This gives the protein CASSLWSGPDYGYTF. The chain carries TRBV27 and TRBJ1-2, with D perhaps matching TRBD1 (5 bases). Trimming pared 1 base from V and 3 bases from J, leaving 12 bases between. This CDR3 comprises 15 residues. The V gene's germline CDR1 is MNHEY and CDR2 SMNVEV (reference sequence).

CDR3 in amino acids: CARNLRGCEKLFF. The CDR3 coding sequence is TGTGCCAGAAACCTCCGAGGGTGTGAAAAACTGTTTTTT. The rearrangement joins TRBV28 to TRBJ1-4; D not certain. The CDR3 contains 13 residues. Per the germline V gene, CDR1 is MDHEN and CDR2 is SYDVKM. V shed 9 bases and J shed 7 bases, with 15 bases lying between them.